This TCR beta chain appears in the sequencing data of a study of T cell repertoires in cytomegalovirus infection. Overall study context: HLA-B-restricted CMV epitopes that are well studied were used alongside recently identified HLA-C-restricted ones. It can be stated that public TCR beta signatures indicated CMV infection as well as a matching HLA type. General study points: Across the ex vivo response, the dominant clonotypes were HLA-C-restricted CMV-specific TCR beta clonotypes.

This clonotype has only a few counts. The antigen is not known. TCRdb re-called the reads through MiXCR, storing one row per CDR3 protein. Of some 350,000 distinct CDR3 sequences detected, almost 30% appear once; the ten largest clones hold about 20%. CDR3 length: 16 amino acids. Trimming cost V 5 bases and J 0 bases, with 17 bases left between them. This TCR was sampled from a human donor in good health (CMV status not recorded). Some clones in this sample may be carry-over from other donors' samples. The sample here was cultured PBMCs, taken from culture after CMV antigen stimulation. The chain carries TRBV12-3 or TRBV12-4 and TRBJ2-7; a weak D match, TRBD1 (5 bases). CDR3 sequence reads: CASSGAGQRSSYEQYF. CDR3 in DNA: TGTGCCAGCAGTGGCGCTGGACAAAGGAGCTCCTACGAGCAGTACTTC.